Reported below is one T cell receptor beta chain. Only a few counts were recorded for this clone. No cognate antigen has been identified for it. The input lacks base qualities; no much larger clone sits a single base away. This entry comes from a study of cytomegalovirus exposure and HLA in healthy donors (TCRdb year 2017). Context from the whole study: In an earlier analysis of some 610 of the donors, approximately 300 Gb of sequence data and 90 million to 130 million unique TCR beta sequences from roughly 180 million T cells were reported. About 320 gigabases of sequencing data and approximately 80 million unique TCR sequences were included in an early release covering roughly 600 HLA-typed donors. Among the roughly 430 genotyped donors, approximately 81% belonged to the genetic ancestry cluster associated with self-reported Caucasian donors. The study aimed to test whether cataloging public T cell receptors could reveal signatures of past pathogen exposure. Using immunosequencing, the study profiled T cell repertoires from roughly 650 subjects and related those repertoires to cytomegalovirus serostatus. In addition to the first cohort of approximately 650 subjects, a separate validation cohort of 130 or so different subjects was used. To predict cytomegalovirus infection status, the study combined high-throughput TCR immunosequencing, statistical association of individual TCRs with disease status, and machine learning. To study patterns of TCR occurrence, a later analysis re-analyzed previously published TCR beta repertoires from 550 to 800 donors and added high-resolution HLA genotyping. The later analysis used no new phenotypic data to find candidate immune exposures, relying instead on TCR beta sequences and their occurrence across donors. An earlier analysis of 587 of the donors used high-throughput TCR beta sequencing to judge whether each TCR beta V gene segment behaved as functional or pseudogenic. Donor age, sex, ethnicity and CMV serostatus were collected together with the repertoire data. In a later genetic analysis, genome-wide SNP genotypes for about three fifths of the 666 donors were used, and that subset was treated as a discovery cohort. All discovery cohort repertoires had been generated using a single sequencing platform. HLA typing covered class I and class II loci at four-digit resolution. The number of typed donors differed by locus: about 620-640 for A, B, C, DRB1 and DQB1; approximately 520 for DQA1; 606 for DPA1; and roughly 490 for DPB1. Five DR-DQ haplotypes were handled as single units for association and clustering because linkage in the cohort was strong. Among 300 to 500 genotyped donors of the cohort, an average of around 250,000 unique TCR beta nucleotide sequences was sequenced per donor, of which 15% to 20% were non-productive. Results the study describes overall, beyond this receptor: A later analysis associated about 16,000 TCR beta sequences with specific HLA alleles at a false discovery rate of 0.05. The classifier was reported to diagnose cytomegalovirus status with high specificity and sensitivity in both the original cohort and the validation cohort. Most CMV-associated TCR beta chains appeared to be HLA-restricted in a later analysis, and the HLA associations seemed to be driven largely by CMV exposure. Because some donors lacked HLA typing at each locus, the association tests relied only on the typed subset. An association between a missense DCLRE1C variant and V-gene and J-gene trimming of TCR beta chains was found in a later genetic analysis and replicated in an independent cohort. According to the authors, the approach could potentially be generalized to other disease states and immunological phenotypes. Several of the top co-occurrence clusters appeared to be linked to parvovirus B19, influenza, CMV and Epstein-Barr virus, according to a later analysis. When HLA alleles, especially DR and DQ, strongly co-occurred, TCR associations were difficult to assign to individual alleles. In vitro tests confirmed that three of the cytomegalovirus-associated TCR beta chains recognize cytomegalovirus antigens. A further reported finding was that TCR beta sequences accurately predicted the HLA-A and HLA-B alleles for most subjects in the first cohort. In a later analysis, the rate of TCR association differed among HLA loci, with DRB1 alleles having the most associated TCRs and HLA-C alleles having the fewest. The only immune exposure information available for the cohort was CMV serostatus. In an earlier analysis of approximately 600 of the donors, most TCR beta V segments were observed in productive rearrangements about 87% or about 30% of the time, broadly matching IMGT annotations. In the study, around 150 TCR beta chains were listed as associated with cytomegalovirus. Across donors, most TCR sequences were observed very rarely, whereas some public TCRs were present in many individuals. Because the 87-base-pair reads could not distinguish some IMGT-functional V segments, including TRBV6-2 and TRBV6-3, those segments were excluded. Because counts were too low, about 18 rarely observed V segments, including chromosome 9 orphons, were left out of the earlier analysis of 587 of the donors. A group of highly shared sequence variants was considered likely to be a technical artifact of the sequencing pipeline. In this cohort, only TCR beta chains were sequenced, and detectable features were limited by the absence of alpha or paired-chain data. Linkage disequilibrium might explain the correlated functional status among segregating V segments, but an unknown experimental factor could not be ruled out. A later genetic analysis reported fewer N-insertions in productive TCRs among donors in an Asian-associated ancestry cluster than the approximately 700-donor mean. A later analysis found that HLA-associated TCR beta chains were more clonally expanded and had lower generation probabilities than equally common non-associated chains. Presence/absence analyses assumed roughly uniform sequencing depth across donors, an assumption that may not hold.

V and J are trimmed by 6 bases and 6 bases, and the gene matches miss 5 bases of the junction. The CDR1 and CDR2 encoded by the germline V gene (reference sequence) are SGHAT and FQDESV. From the cysteine up to the phenylalanine, the CDR3 has a length of 13 residues. Only the CDR3 part of the read is kept: 39 bases, read in frame from the first base. The cohort was made up of approximately 670 healthy bone marrow donors. Cohort members were all nominally healthy when sampled, although unrecorded immune exposures were likely present. The donor was CMV seronegative and belonged to the group of around 400 seronegative cohort members. A peripheral blood sample was collected from each donor, and TCR beta sequencing was performed on peripheral blood mononuclear cells. The Qiagen DNeasy Blood Extraction Kit was used to extract genomic DNA from the blood cell samples. The method behind the library was the immunoSEQ multiplex PCR assay. For the multiplex PCR, a mixture combining 60 forward primers for TCR Vbeta segments and 13 reverse primers for TCR Jbeta segments was used. A multiplex PCR assay on genomic DNA amplified the CDR3 region of rearranged TCR beta genes. The amplified TCR beta libraries were sequenced on the Illumina HiSeq System as 87-base-pair reads. For the original study's pipeline: A later analysis counted 65 million to 90 million unique TCR beta chains across the 500 to 850 repertoires, and some 11 million of these chains were shared by at least two donors. To remove PCR and sequencing errors, raw reads were error-corrected and collapsed into unique sequences using a nearest-neighbor algorithm that merged closely related sequences. V, D and J gene segments were assigned by aligning CDR3 sequences to IMGT reference sequences. For a sequence to be retained, a match of at least six nucleotides was required to both a V gene segment and a J gene segment. A rearrangement was called productive if the CDR3 had no stop codons and remained in frame with V and J, and every other rearrangement was called non-productive. Following IMGT convention, CDR3 was defined as the stretch from the second conserved V-encoded cysteine to the conserved J-encoded phenylalanine. In an earlier analysis of more than 550 of the donors, sequences lacking an unambiguous match to a single V gene segment were excluded. In an earlier analysis of 450 to 750 of the donors, a V segment was called functional when productive rearrangements were above 56.7%, and segregating when the standard deviation between donors exceeded 5%. A statistical classification framework was built to diagnose cytomegalovirus status from the catalog of TCR beta chain sequences. In a later analysis, TCR nucleotide sequences were compared against IMGT/GENE-DB human TR gene sequences so that V and J genes could be assigned. In a later analysis, CDR3 sequences and most-parsimonious VDJ recombination scenarios were assigned using the TCRdist pipeline. In a later analysis, every TCR beta chain was defined by the combination of its CDR3 amino acid sequence and its V-gene family, and reads without a unique V-gene family were dropped. To address suspected cross-contamination and a sequencing artifact, a later analysis removed several hundred highly shared, low-generation-probability nucleotide sequences. A later analysis calculated a clonal expansion index for each public chain from normalized within-repertoire ranks of inferred template counts. In a later analysis, generation probabilities were computed using a VDJ recombination model fitted to out-of-frame rearrangements, and the results were checked against IGoR. In a later analysis, hypergeometric tests were used to score TCR-TCR, TCR-HLA and TCR-CMV co-occurrence, with a repertoire-size bias correction applied to TCR pairs. To estimate false discovery rates, a later analysis permuted the HLA or CMV assignments 20 times. A later analysis grouped co-occurring TCRs with DBSCAN, adding TCRdist sequence similarity when clustering within HLA-allele-positive subsets. Repertoires with fewer than 30,000 or more than 120,000 public chains, plus five repertoires with anomalous nucleotide sharing, were excluded from co-occurrence clustering. TCRdb took over this immuneACCESS table, retaining in-frame rearrangements with V and J assigned. Such tables are incomplete; in checked studies, under half of the missing clones stem from an unresolved V gene, and the remainder is unexplained. The V and J calls and clone size come from that table; D and trimming were worked out from the DNA. Present in this sample are approximately 160,000 clones, around three quarters of which were seen just once. The ten largest clonotypes hold 1.5% to 1.7% of the sample.

The specimen sequenced was PBMCs. The origin of this receptor is a middle-aged man in good health and CMV-seronegative. The rearranged chain carries TRBV11-1 and TRBJ1-1; the central 9 bases match TRBD1. The DNA sequence is given as TGTGCCAGCAGACCGGGACAGGGCTCTGAAGCTTTCTTT. This yields the protein CASRPGQGSEAFF.